The 23 T cell receptor beta chains presented below share a single source sample, sequenced in a study of T cells in narcolepsy. Sequencing was performed with immunoSEQ multiplex PCR; in TCRdb, only in-frame clones are kept and a portion is missing. This table holds over 25,000 clones, 60% to 85% found once. The specimen was memory (CD45RA-) CD4+ T cells from blood. These receptors originate from a human donor in good health.

The rearrangement joins TRBV7-9 to TRBJ1-5; D gene ambiguous. The germline V gene has CDR1 SEHNR and CDR2 FQNEAQ (reference sequence). The CDR3 loop spans 10 amino acids. Trimming removed 9 bases at V and 7 bases at J, with 7 bases between. DNA of the CDR3: TGTGCCAGACCCAGGCAGCCCCAGCATTTT. It specifies CARPRQPQHF.

This chain links TRBV30 with TRBJ2-2; TRBD1 aligns across 9 bases. Losses at the gene ends were 1 base for V and 4 bases for J; bases not matched to a gene: 7. Germline-derived CDR1 and CDR2 are GTSNPN and SVGIG (reference sequence). CDR3 size: 16 residues. The CDR3 DNA follows: TGTGCCTGGAGTGACCGACAGGGGGGAGGCACCGGGGAGCTGTTTTTT. It specifies CAWSDRQGGGTGELFF.

V is TRBV20-1 and J is TRBJ1-1; D not certain. CDR1 and CDR2 from the germline V gene are DFQATT and SNEGSKA (reference sequence). The CDR3 is made up of 11 amino acids. Trimming removed 5 bases from V and 2 bases from J, with 6 bases in between. CDR3 DNA: TGCAGTGCTTCGTTTAACACTGAAGCTTTCTTT. Encoded protein: CSASFNTEAFF.

The V gene is TRBV21-1, the J gene TRBJ2-7; the table's D call, TRBD2, was not checked against the DNA. TRBV21-1 corresponds to a pseudogene. This CDR3 is built from 15 residues. In DNA form, the CDR3 reads TGTGCCAGCAGCGGGTCGGGACTAGCGGCATCCGAGCAGTACTTC. Its translation is CASSGSGLAASEQYF.

The rearrangement uses TRBV30 and TRBJ2-3; maybe TRBD1 (6 bases). Germline lookup yields CDR1 GTSNPN and CDR2 SVGIG (reference sequence). Trimming pared 0 bases from V and 2 bases from J, leaving 21 bases between. There are 18 residues in the CDR3. This CDR3 reads CAWSVRAGVAPSTDTQYF. The CDR3 DNA is TGTGCCTGGAGTGTACGGGCAGGGGTCGCGCCGTCCACAGATACGCAGTATTTT.

The V gene is TRBV5-5, the J gene TRBJ2-7; weak D call: TRBD2 (5 bases). The CDR3 runs to 14 residues. Germline CDR1 and CDR2: SGHKS and YYEKEE (reference sequence). With 4 bases removed from V and 3 bases from J, the gap between germline ends came to 14 bases. CDR3 protein: CASSPQVAYYEQYF. As DNA, the CDR3 is TGTGCCAGCAGCCCCCAGGTAGCGTACTACGAGCAGTACTTC.

This chain links TRBV7-9 with TRBJ2-7, with 10 bases lining up with TRBD2. Germline V lookup: CDR1 SEHNR, CDR2 FQNEAQ (reference sequence). V dropped 1 base and J dropped 6; count of bases not matched to a gene: 3. CDR3 size: 14 residues. CDR3 in DNA: TGTGCCAGCAGCTTAGTAGCGGGGGGTTCCGAGCAGTACTTC. Its translation: CASSLVAGGSEQYF.

The rearrangement uses TRBV7-9 and TRBJ2-1; 10 nucleotides agree with TRBD2. The CDR3 contains 16 residues. V lost 3 bases to trimming and J lost 9 bases; unmatched junction nucleotides: 11. CDR1 is SEHNR, CDR2 FQNEAQ, per germline (reference sequence). CDR3 nucleotides: TGTGCCAGCAGCTTGGCAAGCAGCGGGGGGGCCTTTGAGCAGTTCTTC. Translation gives CASSLASSGGAFEQFF.

This clone came up a few times. The chain is built from TRBV19 and TRBJ1-6, with D possibly matching TRBD1 (6 bases). The CDR3 is 12 residues long. Trimming shortened V by 3 bases and J by 13 bases, and 10 bases separated the two germline ends. CDR1 is LNHDA, CDR2 SQIVND, per germline (reference sequence). The CDR3 here is CASSIRQGPLHF. The CDR3 nucleotides are TGTGCCAGTAGTATCCGCCAGGGGCCCCTCCACTTT. Filled out from reference TRBV19 and TRBJ1-6, the complete variable domain reads DGGITQSPKYLFRKEGQNVTLSCEQNLNHDAMYWYRQDPGQGLRLIYYSQIVNDFQKGDIAEGYSVSREKKESFPLTVTSAQKNPTAFYLCASSIRQGPLHFGNGTRLTVT.

This chain uses TRBV7-8 with TRBJ2-7; TRBD2 matches at 8 bases. The CDR3 extends over 14 amino acids. The germline CDR1 and CDR2 sequences are SGHVS and FQNEAQ. Unmatched junction bases numbered 6, after V lost 2 bases and J lost 6 bases. The CDR3 DNA is TGTGCCAGCAGCTTACGGACTAGCTCGCGCGAGCAGTACTTC. Protein product: CASSLRTSSREQYF.

J is TRBJ2-5 and V is TRBV28; D call uncertain. The better agreement between TRBJ2-7 and the DNA end casts doubt on the J call. CDR3 size: 14 residues. Germline CDR1 and CDR2: MDHEN and SYDVKM. CDR3: CASSVARASYEQYF. CDR3 DNA sequence: TGTGCCAGCAGCGTAGCCCGAGCCTCTTACGAGCAGTACTTC.

This chain uses TRBV6-1 with TRBJ2-7, with 9 bases lining up with TRBD1. Germline V gives CDR1 MNHNS, CDR2 SASEGT. The CDR3 spans 14 residues. V lost 5 bases to trimming and J lost 6 bases; unmatched junction nucleotides: 8. The CDR3 reads CASSPPGQGGEQYF. The DNA for the CDR3 is TGTGCCAGCAGTCCCCCGGGACAGGGAGGCGAGCAGTACTTC.

This clone turned up a few times. The chain joins TRBV28 to TRBJ1-6, with D uncertain. This CDR3 is 13 amino acids long. CDR1 MDHEN and CDR2 SYDVKM come from the germline V gene. V lost 2 bases, J lost 14 bases, and 13 bases lay in between. The CDR3 nucleotides read TGTGCCAGCAGTTTACACGGATTCGGATCCCTCCACTTT. As protein: CASSLHGFGSLHF.

This chain connects TRBV6-1 to TRBJ2-5, with 10 bases that match TRBD2. The J segment lost 1 base and the V segment lost 4 bases, leaving 3 bases of the junction unmatched. The CDR3 runs 15 residues. The germline V gene has CDR1 MNHNS and CDR2 SASEGT. CDR3 region: CASSGTSGGQETQYF. CDR3 sequence (DNA): TGTGCCAGCAGTGGGACTAGCGGAGGCCAAGAGACCCAGTACTTC.

The genes are TRBV13 and TRBJ2-7, with 8 bases that match TRBD1. The CDR3 has 14 amino acids. V dropped 5 bases and J dropped 6; count of bases not matched to a gene: 9. The germline gives CDR1 PRHDT, CDR2 FYEKMQ (reference sequence). The CDR3 region has the DNA TGTGCCAGCAGCCGGACAGGGCGTAAGGGCGAGCAGTACTTC. Translated: CASSRTGRKGEQYF.

The chain links TRBV5-1 to TRBJ2-7; D remains ambiguous. The V end lost 4 bases, the J end lost 5 bases, and 13 bases lay between the germline ends. Germline V lookup: CDR1 SGHRS, CDR2 YFSETQ. The CDR3 spans 13 residues. The CDR3 protein is CASSTATSNEQYF. CDR3 sequence (DNA): TGCGCCAGCAGCACAGCGACATCAAACGAGCAGTACTTC.

The genes are TRBV5-4 and TRBJ2-5, with 8 bases identical to TRBD2. The CDR3 has 15 residues. The V and J ends lost 8 bases and 5 bases, in that order; junction bases with no gene match: 14. Germline V lookup: CDR1 SGHNT, CDR2 YYREEE (reference sequence). The CDR3 sequence is CASSRDSGMGETQYF. CDR3 nucleotide sequence: TGTGCCAGTTCCAGGGATAGCGGGATGGGGGAGACCCAGTACTTC.

In its sample, this clone was seen a few times. J is TRBJ2-1 and V is TRBV6-4; D gene uncertain. The V end was cut by 0 bases, the J end by 9 bases, with 9 bases between. Per germline, CDR1 MRHNA and CDR2 SNTAGT. The CDR3 covers 13 residues. The CDR3 loop is CASSDSRVGEQFF. The CDR3 DNA reads TGTGCCAGCAGTGACTCGAGAGTAGGTGAGCAGTTCTTC.

This clone turned up a few times. The rearrangement joins TRBV6-6 to TRBJ1-3; 8 bases line up with TRBD1. The CDR3 extends over 14 amino acids. The germline CDR1 and CDR2 sequences are MNHNY and SVGAGI (reference sequence). The J segment lost 2 bases and the V segment lost 10 bases, leaving 7 bases of the junction unmatched. CDR3 region: CATTGARAGNTIYF. CDR3 DNA sequence: TGTGCCACGACAGGGGCTCGGGCTGGAAACACCATATATTTT.

This clone was recorded a few times. The chain combines TRBV6-5 with TRBJ2-7; D is undetermined. The CDR3 has 14 amino acids. Between the trimmed V and J ends, which lost 2 bases and 2 bases, there was a span of 10 bases. The germline V gene encodes CDR1 MNHEY and CDR2 SVGAGI. CDR3 coding DNA: TGTGCCAGCAGTTACAAGCAGATCCCCTACGAGCAGTACTTC. It yields the protein CASSYKQIPYEQYF.

The chain recombines TRBV6-6 with TRBJ1-2; TRBD1 might be the D (5 bases). Germline V gene lookup returns CDR1 MNHNY and CDR2 SVGAGI (reference sequence). V dropped 5 bases and J dropped 2 bases, with 15 bases sitting between them. There are 15 residues in the CDR3. DNA of the CDR3: TGTGCCAGCAGTCCTCGAAGGACAATAAACTATGGCTACACCTTC. It translates to CASSPRRTINYGYTF.

In DNA form, the CDR3 reads TGTGCCAGCAGTGATCCCTTGTCTTTGAGGATAGTCGGCTACACCTTC. Translated, it gives CASSDPLSLRIVGYTF. The chain is built from TRBV6-1 and TRBJ1-2; D ambiguous. This CDR3 has 16 amino acids. The germline CDR1 and CDR2 sequences are MNHNS and SASEGT. The germline V and J ends were trimmed by 3 bases and 8 bases, with 22 bases remaining between them.

The chain joins TRBV19 to TRBJ2-7; TRBD1 matches at 9 bases. The CDR3 extends over 15 amino acids. V lost 8 bases and J lost 3; bases outside the gene matches: 11. Germline V gene lookup returns CDR1 LNHDA and CDR2 SQIVND (reference sequence). This CDR3 is CASSYRDRVDYEQYF. CDR3 sequence (DNA): TGTGCCAGTTCGTACCGGGACAGGGTCGACTACGAGCAGTACTTC.